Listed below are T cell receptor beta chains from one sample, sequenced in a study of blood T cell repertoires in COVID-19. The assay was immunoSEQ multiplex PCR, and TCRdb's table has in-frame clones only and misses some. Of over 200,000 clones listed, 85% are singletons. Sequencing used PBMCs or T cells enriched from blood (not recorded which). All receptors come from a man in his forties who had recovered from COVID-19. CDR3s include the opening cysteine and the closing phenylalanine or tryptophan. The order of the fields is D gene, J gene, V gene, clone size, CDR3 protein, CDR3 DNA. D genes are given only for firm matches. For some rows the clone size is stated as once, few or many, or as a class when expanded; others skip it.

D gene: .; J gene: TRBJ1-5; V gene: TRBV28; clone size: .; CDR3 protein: CASSLSGVVQPQHF; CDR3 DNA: TGTGCCAGCAGTTTATCGGGGGTTGTTCAGCCCCAGCATTTT
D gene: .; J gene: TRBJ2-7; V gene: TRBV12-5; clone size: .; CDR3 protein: CATWEKRISYEQYF; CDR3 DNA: TGTGCTACTTGGGAGAAGAGGATCTCCTACGAGCAGTACTTC
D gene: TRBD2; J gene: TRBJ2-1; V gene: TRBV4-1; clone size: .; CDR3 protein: CASSPRAGGPGSYNEQFF; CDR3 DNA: TGCGCCAGCAGCCCGAGGGCGGGAGGACCCGGCTCCTACAATGAGCAGTTCTTC
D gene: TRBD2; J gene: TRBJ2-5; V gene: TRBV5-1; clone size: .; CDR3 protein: CASSTSGRETQYF; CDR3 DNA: TGCGCCAGTTCGACTAGCGGGAGAGAGACCCAGTACTTC
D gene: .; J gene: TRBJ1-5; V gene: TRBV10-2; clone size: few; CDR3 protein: CASSEFRQIDQPQHF; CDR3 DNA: TGCGCCAGCAGTGAGTTCCGACAGATTGATCAGCCCCAGCATTTT
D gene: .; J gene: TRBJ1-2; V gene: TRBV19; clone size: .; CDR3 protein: CASSMSQAYGYTF; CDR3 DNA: TGTGCCAGTAGTATGTCGCAGGCTTATGGCTACACCTTC
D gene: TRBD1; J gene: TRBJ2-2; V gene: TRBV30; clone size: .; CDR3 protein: CAWSGRDRYTGELFF; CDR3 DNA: TGTGCCTGGAGTGGCCGGGACAGATACACCGGGGAGCTGTTTTTT
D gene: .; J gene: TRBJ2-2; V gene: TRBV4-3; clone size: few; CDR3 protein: CASSQDRTGELFF; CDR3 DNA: TGCGCCAGCAGCCAAGACAGGACCGGGGAGCTGTTTTTT
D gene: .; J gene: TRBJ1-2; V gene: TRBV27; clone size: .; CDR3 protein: CASPTGGTF; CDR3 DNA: TGTGCCAGCCCGACCGGAGGCACCTTC
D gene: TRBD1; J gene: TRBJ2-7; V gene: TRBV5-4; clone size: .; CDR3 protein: CASSLGQGASYEQYF; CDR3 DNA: TGTGCCAGCAGCCTCGGACAGGGGGCGTCCTACGAGCAGTACTTC
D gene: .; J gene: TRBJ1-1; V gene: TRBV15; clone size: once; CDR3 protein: CATSRELTGLNTEAFF; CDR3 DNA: TGTGCCACCAGCAGAGAGCTCACAGGACTGAACACTGAAGCTTTCTTT
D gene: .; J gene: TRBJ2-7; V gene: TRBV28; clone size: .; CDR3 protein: CASTTGSALEQYF; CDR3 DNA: TGTGCCAGCACAACAGGGTCCGCTTTGGAGCAGTACTTC
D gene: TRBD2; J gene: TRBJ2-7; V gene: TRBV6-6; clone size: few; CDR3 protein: CASRGRGTSDSYEQYF; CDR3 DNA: TGTGCCAGCAGGGGCCGCGGGACTAGCGATTCCTACGAGCAGTACTTC
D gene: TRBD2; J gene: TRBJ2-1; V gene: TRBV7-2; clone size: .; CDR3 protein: CASNAPGGSYNEQFF; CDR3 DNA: TGTGCCAGCAACGCCCCGGGGGGGTCCTACAATGAGCAGTTCTTC
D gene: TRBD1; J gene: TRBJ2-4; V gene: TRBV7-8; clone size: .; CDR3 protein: CASSLATGGIGKNIQYF; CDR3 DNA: TGTGCCAGCAGCTTAGCGACAGGGGGCATTGGCAAAAACATTCAGTACTTC
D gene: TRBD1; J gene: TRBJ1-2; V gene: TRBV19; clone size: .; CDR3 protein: CASSIGAGGDGYTF; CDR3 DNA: TGTGCCAGTAGTATAGGTGCAGGGGGAGATGGCTACACCTTC
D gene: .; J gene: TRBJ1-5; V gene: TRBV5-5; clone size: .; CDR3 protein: CASSLGQVPSQPQHF; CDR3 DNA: TGTGCCAGCAGCTTGGGACAGGTACCTAGTCAGCCCCAGCATTTT
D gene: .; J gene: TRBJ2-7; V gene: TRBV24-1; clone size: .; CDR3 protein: CATRWTDYEQYF; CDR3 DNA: TGTGCCACCAGATGGACAGACTACGAGCAGTACTTC
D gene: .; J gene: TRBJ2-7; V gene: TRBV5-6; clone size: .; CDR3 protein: CASSFRARTYEQYF; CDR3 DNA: TGTGCCAGCAGCTTCAGGGCTCGGACCTACGAGCAGTACTTC
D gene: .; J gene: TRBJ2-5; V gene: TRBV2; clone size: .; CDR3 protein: CASSLNRGGETQYF; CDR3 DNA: TGTGCCAGCAGTCTGAACAGGGGGGGAGAGACCCAGTACTTC
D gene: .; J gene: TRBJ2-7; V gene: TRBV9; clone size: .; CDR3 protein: CASSVAPDRKTYEQYF; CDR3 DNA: TGTGCCAGCAGCGTAGCCCCGGACAGAAAAACCTACGAGCAGTACTTC
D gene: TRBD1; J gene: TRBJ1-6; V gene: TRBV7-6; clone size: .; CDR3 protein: CASSLRPGQKNSPLHF; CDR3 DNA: TGTGCCAGCAGCTTACGCCCGGGACAGAAGAATTCACCCCTCCACTTT
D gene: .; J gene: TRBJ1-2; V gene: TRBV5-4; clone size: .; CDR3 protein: CASSLVGGVYGYTF; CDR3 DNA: TGTGCCAGCAGCTTGGTCGGCGGGGTCTATGGCTACACCTTC
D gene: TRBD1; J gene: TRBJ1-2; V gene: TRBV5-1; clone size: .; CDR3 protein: CASSPDLTGFYGYTF; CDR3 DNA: TGCGCCAGCAGCCCCGATCTGACAGGGTTCTATGGCTACACCTTC
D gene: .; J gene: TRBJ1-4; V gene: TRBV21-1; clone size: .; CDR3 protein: CASSGSPVFNEKLFF; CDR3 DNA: TGTGCCAGTTCGGGAAGTCCTGTGTTTAATGAAAAACTGTTTTTT
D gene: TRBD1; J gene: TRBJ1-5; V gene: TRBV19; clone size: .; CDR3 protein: CASSIAGGQPQHF; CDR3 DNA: TGTGCCAGTAGTATAGCAGGGGGACAGCCCCAGCATTTT
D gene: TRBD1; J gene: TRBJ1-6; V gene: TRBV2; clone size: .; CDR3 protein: CASRGLSNSPLHF; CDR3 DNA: TGTGCCAGTAGGGGGCTCAGTAATTCACCCCTCCACTTT
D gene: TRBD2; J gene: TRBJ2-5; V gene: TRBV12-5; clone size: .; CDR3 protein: CASGLGLAGGPGGQETQYF; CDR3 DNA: TGTGCTAGTGGTTTGGGACTAGCGGGAGGGCCGGGAGGCCAAGAGACCCAGTACTTC
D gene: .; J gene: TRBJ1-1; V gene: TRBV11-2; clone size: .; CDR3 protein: CASSLAGNTEAFF; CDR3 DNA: TGTGCCAGCAGCTTAGCAGGGAACACTGAAGCTTTCTTT
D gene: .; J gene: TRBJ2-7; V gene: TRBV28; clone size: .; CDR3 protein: CASGSWASTSYEQYF; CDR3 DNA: TGTGCCAGCGGATCGTGGGCGTCCACTTCCTACGAGCAGTACTTC
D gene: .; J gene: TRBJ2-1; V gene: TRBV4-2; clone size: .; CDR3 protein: CASRGALMGWGNEQFF; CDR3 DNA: TGTGCCAGCAGAGGGGCTTTGATGGGTTGGGGTAATGAGCAGTTCTTC
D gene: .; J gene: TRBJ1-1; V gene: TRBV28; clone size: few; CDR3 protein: CASTLGRAGIMNTEAFF; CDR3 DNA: TGTGCCAGCACCTTGGGGAGAGCGGGGATTATGAACACTGAAGCTTTCTTT
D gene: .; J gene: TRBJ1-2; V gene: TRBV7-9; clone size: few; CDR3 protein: CASSSRPGGGGGYTF; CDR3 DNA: TGTGCCAGCAGCTCCCGCCCCGGGGGAGGGGGTGGCTACACCTTC
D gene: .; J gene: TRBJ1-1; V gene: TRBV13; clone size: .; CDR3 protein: CASSPAVAGERRTEAFF; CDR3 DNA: TGTGCCAGCAGCCCCGCCGTTGCAGGGGAGAGAAGGACTGAAGCTTTCTTT
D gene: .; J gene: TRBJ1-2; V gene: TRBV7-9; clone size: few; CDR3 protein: CASSLEVAGDGGYTF; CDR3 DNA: TGTGCCAGCAGCTTAGAGGTGGCGGGGGATGGCGGCTACACCTTC
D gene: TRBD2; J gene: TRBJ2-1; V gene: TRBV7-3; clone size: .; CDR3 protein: CASSSGTSGYEQFF; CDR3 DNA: TGTGCCAGCAGCTCCGGGACTAGTGGGTATGAGCAGTTCTTC
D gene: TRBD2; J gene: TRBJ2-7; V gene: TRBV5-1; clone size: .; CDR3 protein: CASSPGTFKSGRNFYEQYF; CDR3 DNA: TGCGCCAGCAGCCCTGGGACTTTTAAGAGCGGGAGGAATTTCTACGAGCAGTACTTC
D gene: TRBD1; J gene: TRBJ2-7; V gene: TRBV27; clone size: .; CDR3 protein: CASSPGGWAYEQYF; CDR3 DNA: TGTGCCAGCAGTCCAGGGGGTTGGGCCTACGAGCAGTACTTC
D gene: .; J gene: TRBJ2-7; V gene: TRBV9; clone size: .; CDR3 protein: CASSVAGTSYEQYF; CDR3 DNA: TGTGCCAGCAGCGTAGCGGGTACTAGCTACGAGCAGTACTTC
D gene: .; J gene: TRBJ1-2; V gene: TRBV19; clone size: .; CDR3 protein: CASSQFNSNYGYTF; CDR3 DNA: TGTGCCAGTAGTCAATTCAACTCAAACTATGGCTACACCTTC
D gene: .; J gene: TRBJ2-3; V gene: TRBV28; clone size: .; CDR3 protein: CASTTTGHRTDTQYF; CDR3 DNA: TGTGCCAGCACTACCACTGGACATCGCACAGATACGCAGTATTTT
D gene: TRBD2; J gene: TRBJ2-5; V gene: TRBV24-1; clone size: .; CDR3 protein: CATSDPGTREAQYF; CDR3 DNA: TGTGCCACCAGTGATCCCGGGACCCGGGAGGCCCAGTACTTC
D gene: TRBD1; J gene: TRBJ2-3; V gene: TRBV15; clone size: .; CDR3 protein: CATTTTGVTGDTQYF; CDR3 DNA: TGTGCCACCACTACGACAGGGGTGACTGGAGATACGCAGTATTTT
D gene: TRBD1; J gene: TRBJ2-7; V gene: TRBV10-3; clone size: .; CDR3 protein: CAISAGTGGSKQYF; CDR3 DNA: TGTGCCATCAGTGCTGGGACAGGGGGTTCAAAGCAGTACTTC
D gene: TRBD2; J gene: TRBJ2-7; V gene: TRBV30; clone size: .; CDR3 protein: CAWGSGAYEQYF; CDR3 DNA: TGTGCCTGGGGTAGCGGGGCCTACGAGCAGTACTTC
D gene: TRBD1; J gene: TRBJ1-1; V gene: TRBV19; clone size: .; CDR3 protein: CASSSDRGTEAFF; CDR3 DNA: TGTGCCAGTAGTTCTGACAGGGGCACTGAAGCTTTCTTT
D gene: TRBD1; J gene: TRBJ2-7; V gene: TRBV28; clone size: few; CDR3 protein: CASRFRTGRNYEQYF; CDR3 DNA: TGTGCCAGCAGATTTAGGACAGGGCGGAACTACGAGCAGTACTTC
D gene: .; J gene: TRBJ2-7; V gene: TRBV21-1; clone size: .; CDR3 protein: CASSNSQTVNLYEQYF; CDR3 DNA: TGTGCCAGCAGCAATTCCCAGACAGTGAATCTCTACGAGCAGTACTTC
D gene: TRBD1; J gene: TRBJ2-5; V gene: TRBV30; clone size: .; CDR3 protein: CAWGRDRQYF; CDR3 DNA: TGTGCCTGGGGCCGGGACAGGCAGTACTTC
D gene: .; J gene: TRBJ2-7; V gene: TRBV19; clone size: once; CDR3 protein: CASRGGRPYEQYF; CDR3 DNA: TGTGCCAGTAGGGGTGGGCGCCCCTACGAGCAGTACTTC
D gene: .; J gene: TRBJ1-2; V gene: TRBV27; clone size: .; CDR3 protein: CASRIQGSFGYTF; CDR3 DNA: TGTGCCAGCAGAATACAGGGTTCCTTTGGCTACACCTTC
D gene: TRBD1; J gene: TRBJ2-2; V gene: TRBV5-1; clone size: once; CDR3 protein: CASSLSRDRANTGELFF; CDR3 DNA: TGCGCCAGCAGCTTGTCCCGGGACAGGGCGAACACCGGGGAGCTGTTTTTT
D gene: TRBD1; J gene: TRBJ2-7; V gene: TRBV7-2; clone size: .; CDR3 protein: CASSRQGDTNYEQYF; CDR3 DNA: TGTGCCAGCAGCCGCCAGGGGGACACCAACTACGAGCAGTACTTC
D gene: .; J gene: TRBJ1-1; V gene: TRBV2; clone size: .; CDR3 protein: CASSERDTNTEAFF; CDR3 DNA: TGTGCCAGCAGTGAAAGGGACACGAACACTGAAGCTTTCTTT
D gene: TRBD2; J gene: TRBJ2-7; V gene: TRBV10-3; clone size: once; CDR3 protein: CAISPSGAYEQYF; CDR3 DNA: TGTGCCATCAGTCCTAGCGGAGCGTACGAGCAGTACTTC
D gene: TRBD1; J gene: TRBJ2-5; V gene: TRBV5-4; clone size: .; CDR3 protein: CASSLRQGAETQYF; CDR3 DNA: TGTGCCAGCAGCTTGCGCCAGGGGGCCGAGACCCAGTACTTC
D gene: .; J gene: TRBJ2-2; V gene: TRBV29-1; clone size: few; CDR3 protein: CSARLGLTSKTGELFF; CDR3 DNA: TGCAGCGCCCGATTAGGGTTAACTAGCAAGACCGGGGAGCTGTTTTTT
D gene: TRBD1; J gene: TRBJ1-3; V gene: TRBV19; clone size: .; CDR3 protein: CASSIHLQGAGNTIYF; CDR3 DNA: TGTGCCAGTAGTATTCATCTACAGGGGGCTGGAAACACCATATATTTT